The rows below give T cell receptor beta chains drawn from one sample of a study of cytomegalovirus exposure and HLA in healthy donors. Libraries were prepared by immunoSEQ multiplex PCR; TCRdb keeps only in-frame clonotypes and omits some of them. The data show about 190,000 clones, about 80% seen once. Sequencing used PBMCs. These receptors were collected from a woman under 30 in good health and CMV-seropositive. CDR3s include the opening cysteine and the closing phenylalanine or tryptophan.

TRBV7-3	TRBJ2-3	CASSLYGDTQYF
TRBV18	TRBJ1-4	CASSTSTGEGTNEKLFF
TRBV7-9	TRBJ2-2	CASSLAGGVTGELFF
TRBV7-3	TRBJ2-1	CASSPGAGGRDEQFF
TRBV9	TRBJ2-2	CASSVVEASNTGELFF
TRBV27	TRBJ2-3	CASSPAGGPGTQYF
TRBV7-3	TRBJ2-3	CASSSLAGGTDTQYF
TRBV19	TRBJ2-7	CASGGAGGDYEQYF
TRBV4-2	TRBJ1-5	CASSQITGGDGNQPQHF
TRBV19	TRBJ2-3	CASSMKTQATDTQYF
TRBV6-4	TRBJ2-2	CASSDDGGAGELFF
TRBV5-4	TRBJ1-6	CASSLRDSYNSPLHF
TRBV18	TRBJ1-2	CASSPLGQGNGYTF
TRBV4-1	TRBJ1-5	CASSPSRGYQPQHF
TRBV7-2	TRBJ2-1	CASSSPVGQVQFF
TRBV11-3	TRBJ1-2	CASSLGPGVIYGYTF
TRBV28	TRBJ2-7	CASRAGTGSYEQYF
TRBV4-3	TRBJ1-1	CASSSHPGGPEAFF
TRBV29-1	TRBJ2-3	CSVEGTRVSTDTQYF
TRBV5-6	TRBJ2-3	CASSQSSGVADTQYF
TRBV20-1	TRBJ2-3	CTGRETDTQYF
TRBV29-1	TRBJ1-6	CSVTMGGTGRNSPLHF
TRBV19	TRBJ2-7	CASSMAGIIPRDF
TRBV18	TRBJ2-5	CASSRDRQETQYF
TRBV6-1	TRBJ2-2	CASKDRVGTGELFF
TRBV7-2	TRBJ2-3	CASSDRQSLATDTQYF
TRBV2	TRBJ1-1	CASSGLNTEAFF
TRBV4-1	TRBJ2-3	CASSQDQGAITDTQYF
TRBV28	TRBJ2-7	CASSSRGTVYEQYF
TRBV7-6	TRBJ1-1	CASRGRAAEAFF
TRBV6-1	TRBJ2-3	CASSVVAGGTDTQYF
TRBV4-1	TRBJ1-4	CASSQRNAAEKLFF
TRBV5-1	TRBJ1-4	CASSPGQGNEKLFF
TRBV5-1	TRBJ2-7	CASSRLGAYEQYF
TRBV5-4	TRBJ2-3	CASSLDGRSTDTQYF
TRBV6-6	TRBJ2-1	CASRAAASGGAGEQFF
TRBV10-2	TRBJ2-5	CASSEWRTRVRETQYF
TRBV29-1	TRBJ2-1	CSVPTGGGEQFF
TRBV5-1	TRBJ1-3	CASSLAGRGNTIYF
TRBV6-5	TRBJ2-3	CASSSRGTSTDTQYF
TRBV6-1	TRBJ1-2	CAGRQGLGYTF
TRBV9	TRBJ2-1	CASSVGGQNYNEQFF
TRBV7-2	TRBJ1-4	CASSLGGVGEKLFF
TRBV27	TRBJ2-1	CASSKTSGGPYNEQFF
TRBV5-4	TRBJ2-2	CASTGTLNTGELFF
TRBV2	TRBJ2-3	CASGHPLADTQYF
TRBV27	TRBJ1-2	CASKRSGGYGYTF
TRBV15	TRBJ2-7	CATSRSLTGTNEQYF
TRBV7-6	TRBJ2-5	CASSTLGGTGGRSETQYF
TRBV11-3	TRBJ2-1	CASSLGDRGSSEQFF
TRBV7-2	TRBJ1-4	CASSLVEGMVNEKLFF
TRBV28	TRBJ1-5	CASNLGGGQGQHF
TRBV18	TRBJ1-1	CASSPGDRGRGAFF
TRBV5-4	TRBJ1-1	CASSPQGGRALTEAFF
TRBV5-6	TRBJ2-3	CASSFAPSAGLGLDTQYF